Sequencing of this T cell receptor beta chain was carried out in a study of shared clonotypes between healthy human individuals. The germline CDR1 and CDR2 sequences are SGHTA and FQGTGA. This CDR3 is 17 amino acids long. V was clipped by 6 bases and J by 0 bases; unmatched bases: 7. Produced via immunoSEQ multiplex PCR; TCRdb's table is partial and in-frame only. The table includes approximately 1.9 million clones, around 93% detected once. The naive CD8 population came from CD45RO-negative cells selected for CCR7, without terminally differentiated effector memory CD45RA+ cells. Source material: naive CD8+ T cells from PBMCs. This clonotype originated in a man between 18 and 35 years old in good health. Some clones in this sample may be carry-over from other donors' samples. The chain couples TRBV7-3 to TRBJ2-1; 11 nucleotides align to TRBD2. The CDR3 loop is CASRTPTSGNSYNEQFF. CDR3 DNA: TGTGCCAGCAGGACGCCGACTAGCGGGAACTCCTACAATGAGCAGTTCTTC.